The 10 T cell receptor beta chains reported below all come from one sample, sequenced in a study of tumor and adjacent non-tumor tissue in lung cancer. RNA was extracted from bulk tissue without any cell sorting. Distant lung tissue was collected more than 3 cm away from the tumor edge. A modified ARM-PCR protocol with three rounds of nested PCR amplified TCRbeta. TCRdb called the multiplex PCR reads again in MiXCR, with one record for every CDR3 protein. In the table there are approximately 90,000 distinct CDR3 sequences, around three quarters of which are singletons. The sequenced material came from distant non-tumor lung tissue. The receptors were gathered from a woman aged 50 to 60 with non-small cell lung cancer.

This clonotype was picked up many times. J is TRBJ2-1 and V is TRBV20-1; no definite D call. CDR1 and CDR2 (germline): DFQATT, SNEGSKA (reference sequence). Trimming pared 6 bases from V and 0 bases from J, leaving 12 bases between. The CDR3 covers 14 residues. The CDR3 sequence is CSAQPGYSYNEQFF. The DNA for the CDR3 is TGCAGTGCGCAACCGGGTTACTCCTACAATGAGCAGTTCTTC.

The chain employs TRBV12-3 or TRBV12-4 and TRBJ2-1; 9 bases match TRBD2. CDR3 size: 15 residues. CDR3 region: CATMVIAGADNEQFF. CDR3 coding DNA: TGTGCTACCATGGTAATAGCGGGGGCGGACAATGAGCAGTTCTTC.

This clonotype has more than one count but fewer than ten. The junction and the germline gene differ at one end; a read error may be behind it. The genes are TRBV6-1 and TRBJ1-1; TRBD1 agrees at 7 bases. The germline CDR1 and CDR2 sequences are MNHNS and SASEGT. This CDR3 region has 13 residues. The CDR3 DNA reads as TGTGTCACCAAGGGACAGCTGAATACTGAAGCTTTCTTT. Translating gives CVTKGQLNTEAFF.

On this clonotype itself: This CDR3 is missing its conserved last phenylalanine or tryptophan, likely due to a read error. The DNA is left out, because the CDR3 cannot be placed on it with certainty; the CDR3 is given as TCRdb lists it. The chain has TRBV11-2 and TRBJ2-7; the DNA was not compared with TRBD2, the D call given in the table. The CDR3 has 16 residues if both end residues are counted. From germline, CDR1 is SGHAT and CDR2 FQNNGV. CDR3 residues: CASSRKTRAVSYEQYL.

Written as DNA, the CDR3 is TGTGCCAGCAGCCCTCTCGCCGGGACAGCAATGCAGTTCTTC. Translated, it gives CASSPLAGTAMQFF. The J gene is TRBJ2-1, the V gene TRBV11-2, with TRBD1 matching 7 bases. The CDR3 runs to 14 residues. The V gene's germline CDR1 is SGHAT and CDR2 FQNNGV. V shed 5 bases and J 12 bases; nucleotides not matched to a gene: 13.

A remark on this clonotype: Relative to the germline gene, one junction end is altered; a read error may explain this. The genes are TRBV28 and TRBJ1-5; D unresolved. The germline CDR1 and CDR2 sequences are MDHEN and SYDVKM. This CDR3 comprises 15 residues. The CDR3 sequence is CTSYSRCRGNQPQHF. As DNA, the CDR3 is TGTACCAGCTACTCCAGGTGTAGGGGCAATCAGCCCCAGCATTTT. Full variable domain (rest looked up from reference TRBV28 and TRBJ1-5): DVKVTQSSRYLVKRTGEKVFLECVQDMDHENMFWYRQDPGLGLRLIYFSYDVKMKEKGDIPEGYSVSREKKERFSLILESASTNQTSMYLCTSYSRCRGNQPQHFGDGTRLSIL.

With respect to this clonotype: Sequence at one end of the junction differs from germline and may be a read error. The V and J genes are TRBV28 and TRBJ1-2, with TRBD1 identical over 7 bases. The CDR3 length is 13 residues. Germline V gives CDR1 MDHEN, CDR2 SYDVKM. CDR3 protein: CVSSSRQGPGYIF. The CDR3 region has the DNA TGTGTCAGCAGTTCCCGACAGGGTCCTGGCTACATCTTC.

A remark on this clonotype: A read error may produce the germline difference seen at one junction end. J is TRBJ1-5 and V is TRBV6-1; D is unresolved. The CDR3 runs to 13 residues. Looked up from germline, CDR1 is MNHNS and CDR2 is SASEGT. The CDR3 protein is CATSEEGGQSQHF. In nucleotides, the CDR3 is TGTGCCACCAGTGAAGAAGGCGGTCAGTCCCAGCATTTT.

For this clonotype: The junction differs from germline at one of its ends, possibly a read error. V gene TRBV10-2 combines with J gene TRBJ1-1; TRBD1 might be the D (5 bases). The CDR3 totals 15 residues. Germline values: CDR1 WSHSY, CDR2 SAAADI. In nucleotides, the CDR3 is TGCGCCAACAGTGCCCAGGGTAAGGGGAAAAATGAAGCTTTCTTT. It specifies CANSAQGKGKNEAFF.

CDR3 region: CACCLEDNDEQFF. Written as DNA, the CDR3 is TGTGCCTGCTGCTTAGAAGACAACGATGAGCAGTTCTTC. V is TRBV11-2 and J is TRBJ2-1; D call uncertain. Looked up from germline, CDR1 is SGHAT and CDR2 is FQNNGV. The length of the CDR3 is 13 residues. Trimming pared 11 bases from V and 8 bases from J, leaving 19 bases between.